Presented here are 31 T cell receptor beta chains from one specimen sequenced in a study of CD8+CD57+ T cells in acquired aplastic anemia. The template for TCR beta VDJ and CDR3 sequence profiling was genomic DNA. Each CDR3 protein gets one entry after TCRdb re-called the reads with MiXCR. The table has fewer than 200,000 distinct CDR3 sequences, 45% to 55% seen once. Whoever was chosen for sequencing had shown CD8+CD57+ cell expansion by flow cytometry. Specimen: sorted CD4+, CD8+, or CD8+CD57+ T cells (not recorded which) from PBMCs. The receptors were gathered from a human donor with aplastic anemia.

This clonotype was seen many times. This chain links TRBV5-1 with TRBJ1-2, with a weak D call TRBD1 (5 bases). In germline, CDR1 is SGHRS, CDR2 YFSETQ. The CDR3 length is 15 residues. The germline V and J ends were trimmed by 4 bases and 0 bases, with 13 bases remaining between them. CDR3 sequence reads: CASSVQDAANYGYTF. In DNA, the CDR3 is TGCGCCAGCAGCGTACAGGACGCAGCTAACTATGGCTACACCTTC.

This sequence joins TRBV25-1 and TRBJ1-6; D gene unclear. This CDR3 region has 13 residues. V dropped 6 bases and J dropped 6 bases, with 9 bases sitting between them. Germline V lookup: CDR1 MGHDK, CDR2 SYGVNS. CDR3 amino acids: CASRGGGNSPLHF. DNA of the CDR3: TGTGCCAGCAGGGGAGGCGGTAATTCACCCCTCCACTTT.

This clonotype was observed many times. The rearrangement joins TRBV7-8 to TRBJ2-5; unclear D gene. Germline CDR1 is SGHVS and CDR2 is FQNEAQ. The CDR3 contains 14 residues. The V end was cut by 0 bases, the J end by 7 bases, with 12 bases between. As DNA, the CDR3 is TGTGCCAGCAGCTTAGCGGCAGTATGGGGGACCCAGTACTTC. Protein sequence: CASSLAAVWGTQYF.

This clonotype was counted at least ten times. The rearrangement joins TRBV20-1 to TRBJ1-5; D is possibly TRBD1 (5 bases). With 2 bases removed from V and 1 base from J, the gap between germline ends came to 9 bases. Per germline, CDR1 DFQATT and CDR2 SNEGSKA (reference sequence). The CDR3 spans 14 residues. CDR3 coding DNA: TGCAGTGCTAGATCGGGGCCCAGCAATCAGCCCCAGCATTTT. It yields the protein CSARSGPSNQPQHF.

The gene calls are TRBV6-2 or TRBV6-3 and TRBJ2-1; the match to TRBD2 covers 7 bases. V was pared by 2 bases and J by 4 bases, with 14 bases of the junction left unmatched. The CDR3 covers 18 residues. Per the germline V gene, CDR1 is MNHEY and CDR2 is SVGEGT. In nucleotides, the CDR3 is TGTGCCAGCAGTTACGGGGCCCTAGCTGGGGGGGGTTACAATGAGCAGTTCTTC. Translated, it gives CASSYGALAGGGYNEQFF.

The V call is TRBV20-1, the J call TRBJ1-5; D gene uncertain. The length of the CDR3 is 15 residues. Germline CDR1 and CDR2: DFQATT and SNEGSKA (reference sequence). V lost 2 bases, J lost 3 bases, and 14 bases lay in between. CDR3 nucleotide sequence: TGCAGTGCTAGATCGGGGTCGGGCCACAATCAGCCCCAGCATTTT. Its protein product is CSARSGSGHNQPQHF.

The chain couples TRBV7-9 to TRBJ2-6; D gene uncertain. Between the trimmed V and J ends, which lost 6 bases and 0 bases, there was a span of 9 bases. The germline CDR1 and CDR2 sequences are SEHNR and FQNEAQ (reference sequence). This CDR3 is built from 15 residues. CDR3 region: CASSTGYSGANVLTF. The CDR3 bases are TGTGCCAGCAGTACCGGTTACTCTGGGGCCAACGTCCTGACTTTC.

Ten or more counts support this clonotype. J is TRBJ2-3 and V is TRBV5-6, with 7 bases fitting TRBD2. This CDR3 comprises 12 residues. V trimming: 4 bases; J trimming: 6 bases; junction bases outside the gene matches: 2. CDR1 and CDR2 from the germline V gene are SGHDT and YYEEEE. CDR3 sequence (DNA): TGTGCCAGCAGCCTTAGCGGGGATACGCAGTATTTT. Translated: CASSLSGDTQYF.

This clonotype was detected many times. The chain uses TRBV19 and TRBJ1-5, with D possibly TRBD1 on 6 matching bases. Trimming stripped 3 bases from V and 4 bases from J, with 10 bases between. The germline V gene has CDR1 LNHDA and CDR2 SQIVND (reference sequence). The CDR3 runs to 14 residues. CDR3 protein: CASSIPDRNQPQHF. The CDR3 bases are TGTGCCAGTAGTATCCCGGACAGAAATCAGCCCCAGCATTTT.

This clonotype was detected ten times or more. The chain is built from TRBV20-1 and TRBJ2-1; D gene uncertain. Germline CDR1 DFQATT, CDR2 SNEGSKA (reference sequence). The V end lost 3 bases, the J end lost 8 bases, and 8 bases lay between the germline ends. The CDR3 extends over 11 amino acids. CDR3 in DNA: TGCAGTGCTAGTGGATTTGATGAGCAGTTCTTC. Encoded protein: CSASGFDEQFF.

In its sample, this clonotype was seen many times. The chain combines TRBV6-4 with TRBJ2-1; 10 nucleotides agree with TRBD2. CDR3 size: 17 residues. Per the germline V gene, CDR1 is MRHNA and CDR2 is SNTAGT. V lost 0 bases to trimming and J lost 6 bases; unmatched junction nucleotides: 8. CDR3 protein: CASSDSGLAGVTNEQFF. DNA for the CDR3: TGTGCCAGCAGTGACTCGGGGCTAGCGGGGGTTACCAATGAGCAGTTCTTC.

This chain joins TRBV25-1 and TRBJ1-5; 7 nucleotides agree with TRBD1. The V gene end was trimmed by 5 bases and the J gene end by 2 bases; junction bases not matched to a gene: 18. Per the germline V gene, CDR1 is MGHDK and CDR2 is SYGVNS. The CDR3 sequence is 19 residues long. The CDR3 sequence: CASSLGGTATSGGNQPQHF. The CDR3 DNA is TGTGCCAGCAGTCTAGGGGGGACAGCGACATCGGGGGGCAATCAGCCCCAGCATTTT.

This clonotype was recorded at least ten times. The gene calls are TRBV11-2 and TRBJ1-6; possible D gene TRBD1, 6 bases. V lost 6 bases to trimming and J lost 4 bases, with 13 bases between them. The CDR3 length is 15 residues. Germline values: CDR1 SGHAT, CDR2 FQNNGV. The CDR3 spells CASRIIGTYNSPLHF. In DNA, the CDR3 is TGTGCCAGCAGGATTATCGGGACATATAATTCACCCCTCCACTTT.

In DNA form, the CDR3 reads TGTGCCATCAGTGATTACTACGAGCAGTACTTC. This translates into CAISDYYEQYF. This sequence joins TRBV10-3 and TRBJ2-7; the D is unclear. Per the germline V gene, CDR1 is ENHRY and CDR2 is SYGVKD. V gave up 3 bases and J gave up 3 bases, with 3 bases separating them. The CDR3 length is 11 residues.

The chain is built from TRBV24-1 and TRBJ2-2, with D perhaps assigned TRBD1 or TRBD2 (5 bases each). The V end lost 7 bases, the J end lost 4 bases, and 9 bases lay between the germline ends. Germline V gene lookup returns CDR1 KGHDR and CDR2 SFDVKD. This CDR3 spans 13 amino acids. The CDR3 region is CATSPGTTGELFF. CDR3 bases: TGTGCCACCAGCCCAGGGACCACCGGGGAGCTGTTTTTT.

The V call is TRBV9, the J call TRBJ2-2; D gene uncertain. The CDR3 runs to 13 residues. With 1 base removed from V and 4 bases from J, the gap between germline ends came to 5 bases. The germline V gene encodes CDR1 SGDLS and CDR2 YYNGEE. The CDR3 DNA is TGTGCCAGCAGCGTATCATTCACCGGGGAGCTGTTTTTT. It codes for CASSVSFTGELFF.

The chain uses TRBV7-3 and TRBJ2-1; no clear D. This CDR3 contains 13 residues. Germline CDR1 reads SGHTA; CDR2 reads FQGTGA. Trimming took 0 bases from V and 4 from J, leaving 4 bases between them. The CDR3 here is CASSLTQYNEQFF. The CDR3 DNA reads TGTGCCAGCAGCTTAACCCAGTACAATGAGCAGTTCTTC.

This clonotype was seen many times. The chain has TRBV7-9 and TRBJ2-3, with TRBD2 identical over 12 bases. Trimming removed 6 bases from V and 4 bases from J; junction bases left unmatched: 8. The CDR3 has 16 amino acids. Germline V gives CDR1 SEHNR, CDR2 FQNEAQ (reference sequence). CDR3 sequence reads: CASSSPSGGAPDTQYF. The CDR3, as DNA: TGTGCCAGCAGTTCTCCTAGCGGGGGGGCCCCAGATACGCAGTATTTT. The variable domain in full, with the rest retrieved from reference TRBV7-9 and TRBJ2-3, is DTGVSQNPRHKITKRGQNVTFRCDPISEHNRLYWYRQTLGQGPEFLTYFQNEAQLEKSRLLSDRFSAERPKGSFSTLEIQRTEQGDSAMYLCASSSPSGGAPDTQYFGPGTRLTVL.

This clonotype occurred many times. The V call is TRBV4-3, the J call TRBJ1-2; TRBD1 aligns across 7 bases. The CDR3 has 14 amino acids. J lost 8 bases, V lost 1 base, and 7 bases had no gene match. From germline, CDR1 is LGHNA and CDR2 YSLEER. Here the CDR3 DNA reads TGCGCCAGCAGCCAAGTAAAGGGGGCGAACGGCTACACCTTC. Encoded protein: CASSQVKGANGYTF.

This sequence joins TRBV6-1 and TRBJ2-1; TRBD2 agrees at 12 bases. Losses at the gene ends were 6 bases for V and 6 bases for J; bases not matched to a gene: 6. The germline CDR1 and CDR2 sequences are MNHNS and SASEGT. The CDR3 covers 15 residues. CDR3 region: CASSLETSGGNEQFF. The CDR3, as DNA: TGTGCCAGCAGCTTGGAGACTAGCGGGGGCAATGAGCAGTTCTTC.

This chain joins TRBV24-1 and TRBJ1-2; 9 bases map to TRBD1. The CDR3 consists of 13 residues. The V gene end was trimmed by 3 bases and the J gene end by 6 bases; junction bases not matched to a gene: 1. CDR1 and CDR2 from the germline V gene are KGHDR and SFDVKD. CDR3 residues: CATSDTGGDGYTF. The CDR3 region has the DNA TGTGCCACCAGTGATACAGGGGGCGATGGCTACACCTTC.

This clonotype was counted ten times or more. The genes are TRBV2 and TRBJ2-3, with D perhaps TRBD1 (6 bases). The V end was cut by 3 bases, the J end by 3 bases, with 10 bases between. Germline CDR1 SNHLY, CDR2 FYNNEI. The CDR3 spans 14 residues. The CDR3 protein is CASSEQGLTDTQYF. The CDR3 DNA is TGTGCCAGCAGTGAGCAGGGGTTGACAGATACGCAGTATTTT.

The V call is TRBV7-2, the J call TRBJ2-5; D is unresolved. The CDR3 has 14 amino acids. Trimming cost V 3 bases and J 5 bases, with 13 bases left between them. Germline lookup yields CDR1 SGHTA and CDR2 FQGNSA. CDR3 in amino acids: CASSLVIGGETQYF. Here the CDR3 DNA reads TGTGCCAGCAGCTTGGTTATAGGCGGCGAGACCCAGTACTTC.

This clonotype was seen only once. One junction end disagrees with the germline gene, perhaps due to a read error. J is TRBJ2-1 and V is TRBV24-1; 7 bases line up with TRBD1. There are 16 residues in the CDR3. Germline V gene data show CDR1 as KGHDR and CDR2 as SFDVKD. CDR3 loop: CATSDSTKGAPEEQFF. Written as DNA, the CDR3 is TGCGCCACCAGTGATTCGACGAAGGGGGCACCTGAGGAGCAGTTCTTC.

The sample holds many counts of this clonotype. The V gene is TRBV12-3 or TRBV12-4, the J gene TRBJ1-2; D is undetermined. V gave up 1 base and J gave up 4 bases, with 10 bases separating them. The CDR3 is made up of 14 amino acids. The DNA for the CDR3 is TGTGCCAGCAGTTTAGGGGCGGTGGCCTATGGCTACACCTTC. Encoded protein: CASSLGAVAYGYTF.

This clonotype was seen only a few times. This chain links TRBV27 with TRBJ2-2; D call uncertain. The germline CDR1 and CDR2 sequences are MNHEY and SMNVEV (reference sequence). This CDR3 spans 14 amino acids. V lost 4 bases and J 1 base, leaving 7 bases between the germline ends. The CDR3 DNA follows: TGTGCCAGCAGTTATGAGGTGAACACCGGGGAGCTGTTTTTT. Amino acid sequence: CASSYEVNTGELFF.

The J gene is TRBJ2-7, the V gene TRBV12-3 or TRBV12-4; 10 positions match TRBD1. The V and J ends lost 6 bases and 5 bases, in that order; junction bases with no gene match: 7. This CDR3 is built from 14 residues. The CDR3 nucleotides read TGTGCCAGCAGCGCAGGGACAGGGGAGGACGAGCAGTACTTC. It specifies CASSAGTGEDEQYF.

This clonotype was seen only a few times. The rearrangement links TRBV19 to TRBJ1-6, with D hard to call. The CDR3 consists of 13 residues. Trimming removed 6 bases at V and 7 bases at J, with 10 bases between. From germline, CDR1 is LNHDA and CDR2 SQIVND (reference sequence). CDR3 amino acids: CASSPPVNSPLHF. In nucleotides, the CDR3 is TGTGCCAGTAGCCCACCGGTCAATTCACCCCTCCACTTT.

This sequence joins TRBV10-3 and TRBJ2-3, with 10 bases identical to TRBD1. J lost 3 bases, V lost 4 bases, and 4 bases had no gene match. Germline assignment: CDR1 ENHRY and CDR2 SYGVKD. CDR3 length: 15 amino acids. CDR3 nucleotides: TGTGCCATCAGTGGCCCGGGACAGGGGACAGATACGCAGTATTTT. Protein product: CAISGPGQGTDTQYF.

The chain couples TRBV20-1 to TRBJ2-7, with TRBD1 identical over 7 bases. V was clipped by 6 bases and J by 7 bases; unmatched bases: 12. Per the germline V gene, CDR1 is DFQATT and CDR2 is SNEGSKA (reference sequence). CDR3 length: 13 amino acids. CDR3 residues: CSAQGQVLGEQYF. For the CDR3, the DNA is TGCAGTGCGCAAGGACAGGTATTGGGGGAGCAGTACTTC.

This clonotype was counted at least ten times. The CDR3 protein is CASSLVRQGGYGYTF. The DNA of the CDR3 is TGTGCCAGCAGCTTAGTAAGACAGGGGGGCTATGGCTACACCTTC. V and J are TRBV7-6 and TRBJ1-2, with 9 nucleotides matching TRBD1. V lost 1 base, J lost 4 bases, and 4 bases stayed unmatched. Germline CDR1 reads SGHVS; CDR2 reads FNYEAQ. The CDR3 is 15 residues long.